This entry is about one T cell receptor (beta chain). TCRdb keeps only in-frame clones here, not all; method: immunoSEQ multiplex PCR. The table includes around 340,000 clones, around 93% detected once. Germline lookup yields CDR1 SGHDN and CDR2 FVKESK. The CDR3 runs to 13 residues. V lost 4 bases and J lost 4, with 10 bases in between. The sample comes from a study of shared T cell receptors in the human thymus. The source is a human donor. This chain joins TRBV14 and TRBJ1-1, with D maybe TRBD1 (5 bases). The sequencing input was thymocytes. CDR3 loop: CASSPGTFTEAFF. CDR3 coding DNA: TGTGCCAGCAGCCCGGGGACGTTCACTGAAGCTTTCTTT.